This T cell receptor (beta chain) was captured in a study of memory CD4+ T cells and cytomegalovirus serostatus (dated by TCRdb to about 2019). Notes on the research overall: A total of some 35 healthy Belgian adults, of whom 9 were CMV seropositive and approximately 24 were CMV seronegative, were included in the cohort. To replicate a published TCR-based CMV serostatus classifier, the study sequenced CD4+ memory TCRbeta repertoires from a Belgian cohort whose cytomegalovirus serostatus was known.

Single viable CD3+CD4+CD8-CD45RO+ cells were sorted as memory CD4+ T cells on a FACSAria II. CMV serostatus was determined with a Roche Elecsys assay detecting serum IgG against CMV pp150, pp28, p38 and p52. Once the samples were thawed, total CD4+ T cells were enriched through positive selection using CD4 magnetic microbeads. The samples came from a different study that was designed specifically to examine the CD4+ T cell memory repertoire. Peripheral blood mononuclear cells were isolated and cryopreserved following standard operating procedures; serum was stored at -80 °C. The staining relied on CD3-PerCP (BW264/56), CD4-APC (RPA-T4), CD45RO-PE (UCHT1) and CD8-Pacific Orange (3B5) antibodies, and Sytox blue was used to exclude non-viable cells. What the research found in general, with its limitations: Only CD4+CD45RO+ memory cells were sequenced, in contrast to the original study, in which naive and memory CD4+ and CD8+ populations were covered. Among the 160 or so previously reported CMV-associated TCRbeta sequences, approximately 67 showed up in the CD4+ memory repertoires, with each one found in between one and five individuals. For predicting CMV serostatus, the median bootstrapped AUC was approximately 0.95 using the original framework and about 0.89 using a US-trained random forest. The results were interpreted as suggesting that the CMV-associated TCR signature is mostly present in the CD4+ memory repertoire. A median bootstrapped AUC of 0.95 with a 95% CI of 0.76-1.00 was achieved on the Belgian cohort by the original-framework classifier.

The Quick-DNA Microprep Kit was used to extract genomic DNA from the sorted cells. Amplification of TCRbeta DNA was done with the immunoSEQ hsTCRbeta kit, following the protocol from the manufacturer. An Illumina MiSeq instrument was used to sequence the TCRbeta libraries. Per the authors' processing: Once out-of-frame sequences had been removed, approximately 2,000,000 distinct TCRbeta sequences were left, which works out to an average of around 67,000 per individual. Two values were used to score each individual: the count of about 150 previously reported CMV-associated TCRbeta sequences and the total count of productive distinct TCRbeta sequences. A beta-binomial model was reimplemented in Python, and scikit-learn random forests with default parameters were trained on data from the US cohort. Classifier performance on the Belgian cohort was reported as the median AUC with percentile confidence intervals calculated over 10,000 bootstrap iterations. TCRdb obtained this table from immuneACCESS and retained in-frame rearrangements with V and J assigned. These tables miss some clones; where compared with another copy, unresolved V genes account for less than half of the shortfall, and the remainder is unexplained. V, J and clone size reflect that table, while D and trimming were determined from the DNA. The sample table holds some 57,000 clones, of which around 79% were seen once. Less than 0.9% of the sample lies in the top ten.

The CDR3 measures 15 amino acids from cysteine to phenylalanine. The read is trimmed to its CDR3 DNA, 45 bases read in frame from base 1. The junction shows trimming of 1 base on V and 4 bases on J, plus 12 bases between the germline ends. CDR1 and CDR2 (SEHNR, FQNEAQ) derive from the germline V gene (reference sequence). As to this clone: Its antigen is still unknown. No per-base quality is available; no much larger clone lies one base away.

The source is an adult in good health and CMV-seronegative. This sequence uses TRBV7-9 and TRBJ2-3; possibly the D gene is TRBD2, per 5 matching bases. The sample consisted of memory CD4+ T cells from blood. The CDR3: CASSLGGEGPDTQYF. The bases are TGTGCCAGCAGCTTAGGGGGAGAGGGTCCAGATACGCAGTATTTT.